This TCR beta chain appears in the sequencing data of a study of blood T cell repertoires in COVID-19. Study as a whole: COVID-19 samples collected from the United States, Italy and Spain covered acute and convalescent phases.

Assay used: immunoSEQ multiplex PCR; TCRdb lists only in-frame clones, some missing. The repertoire holds roughly 150,000 clones, with 80% to 85% as singletons. Trimming took 7 bases from V and 3 from J, leaving 12 bases between them. Germline loops: CDR1 MNHEY, CDR2 SVGAGI. CDR3 length: 13 residues. The receptor was isolated from a man between 65 and 85 years old with active or convalescent COVID-19. Sequencing was done on a sample of peripheral blood. The chain is built from TRBV6-5 and TRBJ1-1; D gene uncertain. CDR3 amino acids: CASTLEGDTEAFF. The CDR3 nucleotides are TGTGCCAGCACTCTGGAGGGAGACACTGAAGCTTTCTTT.